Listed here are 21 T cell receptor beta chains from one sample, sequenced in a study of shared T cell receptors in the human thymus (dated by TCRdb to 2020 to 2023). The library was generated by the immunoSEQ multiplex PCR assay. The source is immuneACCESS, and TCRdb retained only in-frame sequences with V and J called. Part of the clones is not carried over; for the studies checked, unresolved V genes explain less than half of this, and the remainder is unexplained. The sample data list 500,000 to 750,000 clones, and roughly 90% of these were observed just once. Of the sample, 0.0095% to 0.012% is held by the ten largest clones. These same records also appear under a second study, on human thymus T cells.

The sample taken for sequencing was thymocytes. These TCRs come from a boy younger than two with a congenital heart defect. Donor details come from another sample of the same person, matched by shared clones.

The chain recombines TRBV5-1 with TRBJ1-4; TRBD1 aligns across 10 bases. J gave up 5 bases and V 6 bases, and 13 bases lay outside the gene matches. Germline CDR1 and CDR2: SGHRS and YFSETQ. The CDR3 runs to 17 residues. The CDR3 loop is CASNEGVMGQGNEKLFF. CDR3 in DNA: TGCGCCAGCAATGAGGGGGTAATGGGACAGGGGAATGAAAAACTGTTTTTT.

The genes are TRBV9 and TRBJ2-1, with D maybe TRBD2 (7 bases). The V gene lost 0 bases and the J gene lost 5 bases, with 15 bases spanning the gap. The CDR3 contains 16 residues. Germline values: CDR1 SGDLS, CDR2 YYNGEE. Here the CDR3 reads CASSVVGALADNEQFF. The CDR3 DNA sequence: TGTGCCAGCAGCGTAGTGGGGGCCCTAGCGGACAATGAGCAGTTCTTC. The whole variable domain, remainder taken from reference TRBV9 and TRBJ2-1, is DSGVTQTPKHLITATGQRVTLRCSPRSGDLSVYWYQQSLDQGLQFLIQYYNGEERAKGNILERFSAQQFPDLHSELNLSSLELGDSALYFCASSVVGALADNEQFFGPGTRLTVL.

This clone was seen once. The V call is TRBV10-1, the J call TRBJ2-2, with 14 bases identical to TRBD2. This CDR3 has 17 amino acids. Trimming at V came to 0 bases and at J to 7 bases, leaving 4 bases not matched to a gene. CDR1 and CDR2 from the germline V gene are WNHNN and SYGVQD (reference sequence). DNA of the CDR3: TGCGCCAGCAGTGAGTCGGGACTAGCGGGAGTGGGCGGGGAGCTGTTTTTT. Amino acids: CASSESGLAGVGGELFF.

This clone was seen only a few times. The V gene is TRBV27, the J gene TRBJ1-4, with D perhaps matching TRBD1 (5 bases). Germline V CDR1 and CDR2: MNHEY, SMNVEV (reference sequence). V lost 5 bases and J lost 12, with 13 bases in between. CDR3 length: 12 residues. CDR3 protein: CASSLLGGELFF. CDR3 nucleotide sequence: TGTGCCAGCAGTCTGCTAGGAGGGGAACTGTTTTTT.

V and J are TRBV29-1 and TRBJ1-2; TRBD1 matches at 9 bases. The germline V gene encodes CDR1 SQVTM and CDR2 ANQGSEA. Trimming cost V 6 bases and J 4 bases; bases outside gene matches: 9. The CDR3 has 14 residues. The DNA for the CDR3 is TGCAGCGTAGTGACAGGGGGGGTAGCCTATGGCTACACCTTC. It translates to CSVVTGGVAYGYTF. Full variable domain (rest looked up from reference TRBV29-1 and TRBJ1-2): SAVISQKPSRDICQRGTSLTIQCQVDSQVTMMFWYRQQPGQSLTLIATANQGSEATYESGFVIDKFPISRPNLTFSTLTVSNMSPEDSSIYLCSVVTGGVAYGYTFGSGTRLTVV.

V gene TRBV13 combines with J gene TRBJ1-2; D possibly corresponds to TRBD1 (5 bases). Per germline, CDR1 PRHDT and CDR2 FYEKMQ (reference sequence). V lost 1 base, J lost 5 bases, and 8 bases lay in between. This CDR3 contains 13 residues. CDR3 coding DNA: TGTGCCAGCAGCTTAGACTACAGGTATGGCTACACCTTC. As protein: CASSLDYRYGYTF. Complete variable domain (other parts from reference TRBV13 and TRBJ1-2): AAGVIQSPRHLIKEKRETATLKCYPIPRHDTVYWYQQGPGQDPQFLISFYEKMQSDKGSIPDRFSAQQFSDYHSELNMSSLELGDSALYFCASSLDYRYGYTFGSGTRLTVV.

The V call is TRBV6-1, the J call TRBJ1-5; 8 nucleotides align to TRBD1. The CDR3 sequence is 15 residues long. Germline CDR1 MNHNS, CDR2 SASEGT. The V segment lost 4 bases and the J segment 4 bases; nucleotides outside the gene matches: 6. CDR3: CASSGTGMSNQPQHF. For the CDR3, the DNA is TGTGCCAGCAGTGGGACAGGGATGTCAAATCAGCCCCAGCATTTT.

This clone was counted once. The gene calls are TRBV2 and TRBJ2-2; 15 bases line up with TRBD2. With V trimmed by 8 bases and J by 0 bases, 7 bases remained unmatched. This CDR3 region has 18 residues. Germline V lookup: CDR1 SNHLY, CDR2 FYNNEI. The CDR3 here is CASSIGLAGGPNTGELFF. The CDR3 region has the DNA TGTGCCAGCTCTATCGGACTAGCGGGAGGGCCGAACACCGGGGAGCTGTTTTTT.

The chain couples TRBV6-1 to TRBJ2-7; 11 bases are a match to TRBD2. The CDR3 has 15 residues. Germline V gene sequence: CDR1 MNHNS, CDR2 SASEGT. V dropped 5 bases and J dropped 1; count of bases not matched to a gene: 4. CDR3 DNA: TGTGCCAGCAGTTTGACTAGCGGGGATTCCTACGAGCAGTACTTC. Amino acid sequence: CASSLTSGDSYEQYF.

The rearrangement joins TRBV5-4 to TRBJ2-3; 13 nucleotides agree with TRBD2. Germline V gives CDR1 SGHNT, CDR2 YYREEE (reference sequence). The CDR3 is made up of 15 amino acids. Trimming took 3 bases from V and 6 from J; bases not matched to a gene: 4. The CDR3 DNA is TGTGCCAGCAGCTCACCGACTAGCGGGGGGGATACGCAGTATTTT. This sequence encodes CASSSPTSGGDTQYF. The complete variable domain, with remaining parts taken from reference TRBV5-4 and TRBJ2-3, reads ETGVTQSPTHLIKTRGQQVTLRCSSQSGHNTVSWYQQALGQGPQFIFQYYREEENGRGNFPPRFSGLQFPNYSSELNVNALELDDSALYLCASSSPTSGGDTQYFGPGTRLTVL.

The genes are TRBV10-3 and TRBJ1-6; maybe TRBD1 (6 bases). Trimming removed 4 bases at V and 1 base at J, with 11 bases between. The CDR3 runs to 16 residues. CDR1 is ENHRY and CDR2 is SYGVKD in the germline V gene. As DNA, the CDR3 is TGTGCCATCAGTGGGGGGCGGTCATCCTATAATTCACCCCTCCACTTT. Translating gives CAISGGRSSYNSPLHF.

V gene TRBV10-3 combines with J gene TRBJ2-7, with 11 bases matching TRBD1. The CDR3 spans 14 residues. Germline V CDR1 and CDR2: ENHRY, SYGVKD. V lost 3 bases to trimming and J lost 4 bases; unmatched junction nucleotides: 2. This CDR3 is CAISDGQGAYEQYF. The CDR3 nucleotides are TGTGCCATCAGTGACGGACAGGGGGCTTACGAGCAGTACTTC.

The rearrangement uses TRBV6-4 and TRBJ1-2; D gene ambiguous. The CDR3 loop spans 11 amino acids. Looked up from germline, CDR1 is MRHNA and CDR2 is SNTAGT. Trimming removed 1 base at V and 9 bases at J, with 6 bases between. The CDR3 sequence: CASSDYGRYTF. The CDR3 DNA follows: TGTGCCAGCAGTGACTATGGGCGCTACACCTTC.

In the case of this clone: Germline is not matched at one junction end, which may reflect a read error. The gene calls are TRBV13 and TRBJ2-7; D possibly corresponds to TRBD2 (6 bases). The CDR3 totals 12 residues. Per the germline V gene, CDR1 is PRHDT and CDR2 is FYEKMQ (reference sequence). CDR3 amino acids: CASSSRGTLADF. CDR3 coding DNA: TGTGCCAGCAGCTCCCGGGGGACTCTGGCCGACTTC.

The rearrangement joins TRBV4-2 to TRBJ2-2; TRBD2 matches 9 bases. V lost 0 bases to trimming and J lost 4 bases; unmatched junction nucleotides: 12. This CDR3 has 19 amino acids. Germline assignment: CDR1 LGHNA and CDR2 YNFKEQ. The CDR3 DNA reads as TGTGCCAGCAGCCAAGATCTGGCGGGAGGGCCTAGTGGCACCGGGGAGCTGTTTTTT. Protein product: CASSQDLAGGPSGTGELFF.

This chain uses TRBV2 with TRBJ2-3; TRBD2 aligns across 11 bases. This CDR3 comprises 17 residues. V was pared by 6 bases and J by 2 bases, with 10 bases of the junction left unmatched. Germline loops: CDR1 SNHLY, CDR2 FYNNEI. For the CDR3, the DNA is TGTGCCAGCAGCGAGGGACTAGCGGAGCCGCTCACAGATACGCAGTATTTT. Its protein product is CASSEGLAEPLTDTQYF.

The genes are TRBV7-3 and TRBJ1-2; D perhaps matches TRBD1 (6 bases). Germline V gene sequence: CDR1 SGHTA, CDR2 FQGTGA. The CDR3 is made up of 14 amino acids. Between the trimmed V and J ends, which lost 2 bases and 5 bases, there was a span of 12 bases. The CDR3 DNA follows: TGTGCCAGCAGCTTATCAGGGGCGACGTATGGCTACACCTTC. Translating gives CASSLSGATYGYTF.

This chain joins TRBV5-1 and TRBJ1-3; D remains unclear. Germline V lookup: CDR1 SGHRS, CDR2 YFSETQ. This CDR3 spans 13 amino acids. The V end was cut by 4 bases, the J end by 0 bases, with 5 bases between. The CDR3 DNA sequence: TGCGCCAGCAGCCCTTTCTCTGGAAACACCATATATTTT. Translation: CASSPFSGNTIYF.

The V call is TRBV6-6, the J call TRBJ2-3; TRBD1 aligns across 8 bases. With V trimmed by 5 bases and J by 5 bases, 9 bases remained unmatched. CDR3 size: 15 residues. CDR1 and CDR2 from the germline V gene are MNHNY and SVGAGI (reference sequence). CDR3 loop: CASSPTRTGLDTQYF. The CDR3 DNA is TGTGCCAGCAGTCCAACCCGGACAGGGTTAGATACGCAGTATTTT.

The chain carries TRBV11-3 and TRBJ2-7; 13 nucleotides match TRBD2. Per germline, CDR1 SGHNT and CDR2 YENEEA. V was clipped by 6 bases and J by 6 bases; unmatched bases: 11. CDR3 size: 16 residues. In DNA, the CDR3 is TGTGCCAGCAGTCACCGGAGGGGACTAGCGGGAAGCGAGCAGTACTTC. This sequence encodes CASSHRRGLAGSEQYF.

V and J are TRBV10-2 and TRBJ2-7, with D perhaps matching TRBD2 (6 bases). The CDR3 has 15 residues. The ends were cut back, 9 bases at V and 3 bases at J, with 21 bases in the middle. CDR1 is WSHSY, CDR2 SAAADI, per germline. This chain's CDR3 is CASPPSGTAVYEQYF. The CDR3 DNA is TGCGCCAGTCCTCCTTCCGGGACTGCCGTCTACGAGCAGTACTTC.